The next 25 T cell receptor beta chains were all read from a single sample in a study of response to subunit inactivated influenza vaccine. Using its own MiXCR run on the RT-PCR reads, TCRdb lists one record per CDR3 protein. The profile covers just under 550,000 distinct CDR3 sequences, with around a quarter appearing a single time and about 3% taken by the ten largest. The sample also formed part of further work on T cells expressing NK-cell markers. As reported in that work: TCR beta cDNA was generated via 5'RACE template switching incorporating UMIs.

Sequenced here: CD4+ T cells sorted from PBMCs, sampled approximately 12 days after vaccination. The source is a man aged 45-60 years who received an inactivated influenza vaccine.

This clonotype was detected ten times or more. The chain joins TRBV4-1 to TRBJ1-1; 7 bases are shared with TRBD1. Germline lookup yields CDR1 MGHRA and CDR2 YSYEKL. The CDR3 covers 13 residues. V shed 3 bases and J 8 bases; nucleotides not matched to a gene: 6. The CDR3 protein is CASSQSTGLEAFF. CDR3 coding DNA: TGCGCCAGCAGCCAGTCGACAGGGTTAGAAGCTTTCTTT.

A few counts support this clonotype. The rearrangement joins TRBV20-1 to TRBJ2-1; D gene ambiguous. CDR1 DFQATT and CDR2 SNEGSKA come from the germline V gene (reference sequence). CDR3 length equals 13 residues. The ends were cut back, 1 base at V and 4 bases at J, with 8 bases in the middle. CDR3 in DNA: TGCAGTGCTAGAGGCCACTTGTACAATGAGCAGTTCTTC. Amino acids: CSARGHLYNEQFF.

The chain carries TRBV2 and TRBJ2-5; 7 bases match TRBD2. With V trimmed by 7 bases and J by 1 base, 9 bases remained unmatched. The CDR3 totals 15 residues. CDR1 and CDR2 (germline): SNHLY, FYNNEI. CDR3 amino acids: CASTPIAGPQETQYF. As DNA, the CDR3 is TGTGCCAGCACCCCAATAGCGGGCCCCCAAGAGACCCAGTACTTC.

This clonotype was counted a few times. The chain employs TRBV5-1 and TRBJ2-7; D remains unclear. Trimming stripped 4 bases from V and 3 bases from J, with 14 bases between. Germline V gives CDR1 SGHRS, CDR2 YFSETQ. The CDR3 is 14 residues long. The CDR3 protein is CASSHPEVSYEQYF. The CDR3 DNA reads TGCGCCAGCAGCCACCCAGAGGTTAGCTACGAGCAGTACTTC.

The sample holds a few counts of this clonotype. V gene TRBV5-1 combines with J gene TRBJ2-5, with 10 bases fitting TRBD2. J lost 5 bases, V lost 3 bases, and 10 bases had no gene match. The CDR3 runs 16 residues. The V gene's germline CDR1 is SGHRS and CDR2 YFSETQ. The CDR3 bases are TGCGCCAGCAGCTGGCTAGCGGGAGTGAGCGGGGAGACCCAGTACTTC. Its protein product is CASSWLAGVSGETQYF.

Only a few counts were recorded for this clonotype. The genes are TRBV4-3 and TRBJ2-3, with TRBD1 as a possible D gene (6 bases). V was pared by 2 bases and J by 8 bases, with 14 bases between. The CDR3 contains 14 residues. Germline values: CDR1 LGHNA, CDR2 YSLEER. DNA for the CDR3: TGCGCCAGCAGCCAAAGCAGGGGTGGGGGTACGCAGTATTTT. Translating it yields CASSQSRGGGTQYF.

This clonotype has more than one count but fewer than ten. The V gene is TRBV24-1, the J gene TRBJ2-2; 13 bases agree with TRBD2. The CDR3 has 17 amino acids. The junction had 4 bases not matched to a gene; V was cut back by 3 bases and J by 4 bases. The germline CDR1 and CDR2 sequences are KGHDR and SFDVKD. CDR3 loop: CATSDPGLAGFTGELFF. The CDR3 DNA reads TGTGCCACCAGTGATCCGGGACTAGCGGGGTTCACCGGGGAGCTGTTTTTT.

This clonotype was observed many times. The chain couples TRBV29-1 to TRBJ2-5; D remains unclear. The CDR3 runs 11 residues. Germline CDR1 reads SQVTM; CDR2 reads ANQGSEA. Trimming took off 4 bases at V and 5 bases at J, with 8 bases between the two ends. DNA of the CDR3: TGCAGCGTTGCCCCCGGGGAGACCCAGTACTTC. Its translation: CSVAPGETQYF.

There are a few counts of this clonotype. The chain couples TRBV20-1 to TRBJ1-5, with D possibly TRBD1 on 5 matching bases. This CDR3 has 13 residues. Germline-derived CDR1 and CDR2 are DFQATT and SNEGSKA (reference sequence). V lost 0 bases and J 6 bases, leaving 9 bases between the germline ends. DNA for the CDR3: TGCAGTGCTAGAGAGCGGGGGGGTCAGCCCCAGCATTTT. This translates into CSARERGGQPQHF.

J is TRBJ1-1 and V is TRBV6-6; D unclear. The CDR3 is 13 amino acids. Germline V lookup: CDR1 MNHNY, CDR2 SVGAGI (reference sequence). The V gene lost 6 bases and the J gene lost 1 base, with 9 bases spanning the gap. DNA for the CDR3: TGTGCCAGCAGGGCCCACACGAACACTGAAGCTTTCTTT. Its protein product is CASRAHTNTEAFF.

This clonotype was counted between two and nine times. The V and J genes are TRBV5-1 and TRBJ2-2; D is uncertain. CDR3 size: 14 residues. Germline assignment: CDR1 SGHRS and CDR2 YFSETQ. Deletions cut 6 bases from V and 0 bases from J, with 9 bases between. CDR3 nucleotides: TGCGCCAGCAAGTTAACCACGAACACCGGGGAGCTGTTTTTT. This encodes CASKLTTNTGELFF.

This clonotype was seen a handful of times. The chain joins TRBV6-1 to TRBJ1-2; D is ambiguous. The CDR3 runs to 12 residues. V gave up 1 base and J gave up 4 bases, with 4 bases separating them. Germline V gene sequence: CDR1 MNHNS, CDR2 SASEGT. The CDR3 loop is CASSEETYGYTF. CDR3 DNA sequence: TGTGCCAGCAGTGAAGAAACCTATGGCTACACCTTC.

V is TRBV15 and J is TRBJ1-5, with D unclear. CDR1 is LNHNV and CDR2 is YYDKDF in the germline V gene (reference sequence). There are 16 residues in the CDR3. Trimming stripped 0 bases from V and 5 bases from J, with 14 bases between. CDR3 amino acids: CATSRDLDREYQPQHF. For the CDR3, the DNA is TGTGCCACCAGCAGAGATCTGGATAGGGAGTATCAGCCCCAGCATTTT.

V usage is TRBV5-1 and J usage is TRBJ2-5, with no clear D. Germline CDR1 SGHRS, CDR2 YFSETQ. This CDR3 has 14 residues. V lost 0 bases, J lost 2 bases, and 8 bases lay in between. CDR3 protein: CASSLDAIQETQYF. CDR3 DNA sequence: TGCGCCAGCAGCTTGGACGCGATTCAAGAGACCCAGTACTTC.

The chain combines TRBV12-3 or TRBV12-4 with TRBJ2-3; 10 positions match TRBD2. V lost 8 bases and J lost 7; bases outside the gene matches: 15. The CDR3 runs to 16 residues. The CDR3 here is CASSPLGSGGAYTQYF. The CDR3 DNA is TGTGCCAGCTCCCCTCTGGGCAGCGGGGGGGCATATACGCAGTATTTT.

This chain connects TRBV10-3 to TRBJ2-2; 7 positions match TRBD1. The V and J ends lost 5 bases and 0 bases, in that order; junction bases with no gene match: 6. The CDR3 is made up of 16 amino acids. CDR1 is ENHRY, CDR2 SYGVKD, per germline. CDR3 in DNA: TGTGCCATCAGTCTCGGACAGGCCACGAACACCGGGGAGCTGTTTTTT. Translation: CAISLGQATNTGELFF.

The chain employs TRBV5-6 and TRBJ1-2; 9 positions agree with TRBD1. V gave up 4 bases and J gave up 3 bases; unmatched junction bases: 4. CDR1 and CDR2 from the germline V gene are SGHDT and YYEEEE. The CDR3 runs 14 residues. This CDR3 is CASSTRQGDYGYTF. CDR3 in DNA: TGTGCCAGCAGCACGCGACAGGGGGACTATGGCTACACCTTC.

At least ten counts were recorded for this clonotype. The genes are TRBV12-3 or TRBV12-4 and TRBJ1-5; D perhaps matches TRBD1 (6 bases). V was trimmed by 5 bases and J by 3 bases, leaving 14 bases between them. This CDR3 spans 15 amino acids. DNA for the CDR3: TGTGCCAGCAGTAAAGAACAGGGCTTCAATCAGCCCCAGCATTTT. Translating gives CASSKEQGFNQPQHF.

The V gene is TRBV29-1, the J gene TRBJ1-1; the match to TRBD1 covers 7 bases. Trimming at V came to 4 bases and at J to 6 bases, leaving 2 bases not matched to a gene. Germline V gene data show CDR1 as SQVTM and CDR2 as ANQGSEA. This CDR3 contains 11 residues. CDR3: CSVGQGPEAFF. The CDR3 DNA is TGCAGCGTTGGACAGGGCCCTGAAGCTTTCTTT.

This clonotype was detected ten times or more. The chain joins TRBV12-3 or TRBV12-4 to TRBJ1-2; D gene unclear. Trimming shortened V by 3 bases and J by 8 bases, and 13 bases separated the two germline ends. This CDR3 spans 13 amino acids. The CDR3 DNA follows: TGTGCCAGCAGTTTGGCGGGGATGAGCGGCTACACCTTC. This codes for CASSLAGMSGYTF.

The chain recombines TRBV29-1 with TRBJ2-3, with a tentative D call TRBD1 (5 bases). With 5 bases removed from V and 4 bases from J, the gap between germline ends came to 16 bases. Germline CDR1 SQVTM, CDR2 ANQGSEA. The CDR3 totals 14 residues. For the CDR3, the DNA is TGCAGCGTTCGAGTCCGGCAGGGCCCAGATACGCAGTATTTT. Its translation: CSVRVRQGPDTQYF.

This clonotype was detected only a few times. CDR3 sequence: CASSSPQPPDTQYF. The CDR3 DNA reads as TGTGCCAGCAGCAGTCCCCAGCCGCCAGATACGCAGTATTTT. The rearrangement links TRBV7-2 to TRBJ2-3; the D is unclear. This CDR3 has 14 amino acids. Trimming pared 5 bases from V and 4 bases from J, leaving 13 bases between. Germline CDR1 and CDR2: SGHTA and FQGNSA.

The genes are TRBV7-2 and TRBJ1-6; TRBD1 is a possible D gene (5 bases). The germline V and J ends were trimmed by 3 bases and 5 bases, with 14 bases remaining between them. The V gene's germline CDR1 is SGHTA and CDR2 FQGNSA. The CDR3 totals 16 residues. Written as DNA, the CDR3 is TGTGCCAGCAGCTTTGGACATCTCAGGAATAATTCACCCCTCCACTTT. This encodes CASSFGHLRNNSPLHF.

This clonotype was observed a few times. The rearrangement links TRBV3-1 to TRBJ2-7; no firm D call. The CDR3 consists of 13 residues. The germline CDR1 and CDR2 sequences are LGHDT and YNNKEL (reference sequence). With 1 base removed from V and 5 bases from J, the gap between germline ends came to 9 bases. The CDR3 spells CASSQGGSNEQYF. CDR3 in DNA: TGTGCCAGCAGCCAAGGGGGAAGCAACGAGCAGTACTTC.

The genes are TRBV10-3 and TRBJ2-1; D is possibly TRBD1 or TRBD2 (5 bases each). The CDR3 is made up of 13 amino acids. Germline loops: CDR1 ENHRY, CDR2 SYGVKD. Trimming cost V 6 bases and J 4 bases, with 10 bases left between them. The CDR3 sequence: CAIRGTDYNEQFF. CDR3 sequence (DNA): TGTGCCATCAGGGGGACGGATTACAATGAGCAGTTCTTC.